Each of the 4 T cell receptor beta chains below was sequenced from the same sample in a study of T-cell reconstitution after alpha-beta-depleted transplantation in children. Unique molecular identifiers were built into the TCRbeta library. TCRdb analysed the PCR reads with MiXCR anew, one entry per CDR3 protein. The data contain hundreds of thousands of distinct CDR3 sequences, around 7.5% of them singletons. The sample was PBMCs, mostly from graft donor cells, taken 180 days after TCRalphabeta/CD19-depleted stem cell transplant. The receptors here all came from a male patient younger than 18 who had a stem cell transplant for acute lymphoblastic leukemia, so the T cells may come from the graft donor.

Remarks on this clonotype: Possible read error: a much larger clone is one base away. This chain links TRBV6-1 with TRBJ1-1, with 7 bases fitting TRBD1. The CDR3 is made up of 14 amino acids. V gave up 9 bases and J gave up 1 base; unmatched junction bases: 8. Germline values: CDR1 MNHNS, CDR2 SASEGT. CDR3 loop: CARNFRDRNTEAFF. Written as DNA, the CDR3 is TGTGCCAGAAACTTCCGGGACAGGAACACTGAAGCTTTCTTT.

To note about this clonotype: One end of the junction fails to match germline, which may point to a read error. V is TRBV5-1 and J is TRBJ2-7; 7 bases line up with TRBD2. The V gene's germline CDR1 is SGHRS and CDR2 YFSETQ. The CDR3 spans 14 residues. In DNA form, the CDR3 reads TGCGCCAGCAGCTTTGCCTGGGGAGGGGACGAGCATTACTTC. This codes for CASSFAWGGDEHYF.

This clonotype was detected ten times or more. The chain has TRBV6-5 and TRBJ1-3, with 7 bases aligning to TRBD1. Germline V lookup: CDR1 MNHEY, CDR2 SVGAGI. The ends lost 3 bases at V and 8 bases at J; junction bases unmatched: 7. The CDR3 spans 14 residues. The CDR3 DNA follows: TGTGCCAGCAGTTATCTGGGACAGAGGGACACCATATATTTT. Translating gives CASSYLGQRDTIYF.

This clonotype was counted many times. This chain joins TRBV5-1 and TRBJ2-1, with a tentative D call TRBD1 (5 bases). This CDR3 comprises 17 residues. The V gene lost 3 bases and the J gene lost 6 bases, with 22 bases spanning the gap. Germline CDR1 and CDR2: SGHRS and YFSETQ. The CDR3 reads CASSSNWGHSGRNEQFF. The CDR3 DNA sequence: TGCGCCAGCAGCTCTAACTGGGGCCATTCAGGACGCAATGAGCAGTTCTTC.